The 31 T cell receptor beta chains presented below share a single source sample, sequenced in a study of cytomegalovirus exposure and HLA in healthy donors. In the PCR, 60 Vbeta and 13 Jbeta primers were used. The method was immunoSEQ multiplex PCR; TCRdb's version includes in-frame clones alone and lacks a portion of them. The sample yields under 140,000 clones, 65% to 80% seen once. The sample was PBMCs. These receptors were obtained from a woman between 55 and 75 years old in good health and CMV-seropositive.

The chain links TRBV18 to TRBJ2-5; TRBD2 might be the D (6 bases). From germline, CDR1 is KGHSH and CDR2 LQKENI. The germline V and J ends were trimmed by 0 bases and 5 bases, with 10 bases remaining between them. The CDR3 has 14 amino acids. In nucleotides, the CDR3 is TGTGCCAGCTCACCACCGGGGGGATGGGAGACCCAGTACTTC. This codes for CASSPPGGWETQYF.

This chain joins TRBV5-1 and TRBJ2-7; TRBD1 matches 8 bases. From germline, CDR1 is SGHRS and CDR2 YFSETQ. Trimming at V came to 1 base and at J to 1 base, leaving 4 bases not matched to a gene. The CDR3 covers 15 residues. The CDR3 reads CASSLRTGSSYEQYF. Written as DNA, the CDR3 is TGCGCCAGCAGCTTGCGGACAGGGTCATCCTACGAGCAGTACTTC. Filled out from reference TRBV5-1 and TRBJ2-7, the complete variable domain reads KAGVTQTPRYLIKTRGQQVTLSCSPISGHRSVSWYQQTPGQGLQFLFEYFSETQRNKGNFPGRFSGRQFSNSRSEMNVSTLELGDSALYLCASSLRTGSSYEQYFGPGTRLTVT.

This sequence joins TRBV9 and TRBJ2-7; 8 bases agree with TRBD1. There are 14 residues in the CDR3. Germline V gene lookup returns CDR1 SGDLS and CDR2 YYNGEE. After removal of 3 bases from V and 4 bases from J, the junction contained 6 bases not matched to a gene. The CDR3 region is CASSEGQGVYEQYF. Here the CDR3 DNA reads TGTGCCAGCAGCGAAGGACAGGGCGTTTACGAGCAGTACTTC.

The rearrangement links TRBV27 to TRBJ2-5; 8 bases agree with TRBD1. CDR1 and CDR2 (germline): MNHEY, SMNVEV (reference sequence). This CDR3 is 17 amino acids long. J was trimmed by 3 bases and V by 2 bases; bases with no gene match: 11. The CDR3 DNA follows: TGTGCCAGCAGTTTAGGGGGACGACAGGGGTACAAAGAGACCCAGTACTTC. Translated: CASSLGGRQGYKETQYF.

The chain employs TRBV19 and TRBJ2-5; perhaps TRBD1 as D (5 bases). This CDR3 contains 15 residues. V lost 6 bases, J lost 2 bases, and 16 bases lay in between. Per the germline V gene, CDR1 is LNHDA and CDR2 is SQIVND (reference sequence). The CDR3, as DNA: TGTGCCAGTAGCGGGCAGGGCGCGGTACAAGAGACCCAGTACTTC. It encodes CASSGQGAVQETQYF.

Remarks on this clone: At one end, the junction sequence differs from germline, possibly due to a read error. The chain has TRBV7-9 and TRBJ2-7; no clear D. CDR1 and CDR2 from the germline V gene are SEHNR and FQNEAQ (reference sequence). The CDR3 totals 11 residues. The CDR3 protein is CSSSSYHEQYF. CDR3 sequence (DNA): TGTTCCAGCAGCTCCTACCACGAGCAGTACTTC.

This chain uses TRBV6-5 with TRBJ2-3; a possible D gene is TRBD1 (5 bases). The CDR3 sequence is 13 residues long. V was pared by 7 bases and J by 3 bases, with 11 bases between. Germline assignment: CDR1 MNHEY and CDR2 SVGAGI. The DNA of the CDR3 is TGTGCCAGCAAACAGACAGCTACAGATACGCAGTATTTT. Its translation is CASKQTATDTQYF.

The chain joins TRBV28 to TRBJ1-4; tentative D call: TRBD1 (6 bases). Germline V gives CDR1 MDHEN, CDR2 SYDVKM. This CDR3 region has 15 residues. V was clipped by 6 bases and J by 4 bases, with 15 bases between them. The CDR3 region is CASRGAGAGNEKLFF. CDR3 in DNA: TGTGCCAGCAGGGGCGCAGGGGCGGGTAATGAAAAACTGTTTTTT.

This clone has a handful of counts. V gene TRBV2 combines with J gene TRBJ1-4, with TRBD1 as a possible D gene (6 bases). The CDR3 is 15 residues long. CDR1 is SNHLY, CDR2 FYNNEI, per germline. The V end was cut by 2 bases, the J end by 6 bases, with 13 bases between. The CDR3 region is CASSEFTGLDEKLFF. The CDR3 coding sequence is TGTGCCAGCAGTGAATTCACAGGGCTGGATGAAAAACTGTTTTTT.

This chain connects TRBV9 to TRBJ1-1; TRBD1 might be the D (5 bases). Germline loops: CDR1 SGDLS, CDR2 YYNGEE. V lost 0 bases to trimming and J lost 1 base, with 10 bases between them. The CDR3 totals 15 residues. The DNA for the CDR3 is TGTGCCAGCAGCGTAGGCCCCACAGGGAACACTGAAGCTTTCTTT. Its protein product is CASSVGPTGNTEAFF.

This clone was counted between two and nine times. V is TRBV28 and J is TRBJ1-1; 7 bases are a match to TRBD1. Unmatched junction bases numbered 9, after V lost 10 bases and J lost 1 base. The CDR3 length is 14 residues. Germline V gives CDR1 MDHEN, CDR2 SYDVKM. This chain's CDR3 is CATLNRQGNTEAFF. DNA for the CDR3: TGTGCCACCCTCAATCGACAGGGGAACACTGAAGCTTTCTTT.

In this sample, this clone turned up a few times. The rearrangement uses TRBV29-1 and TRBJ1-2; no firm D call. CDR3 size: 14 residues. Trimming cost V 4 bases and J 0 bases, with 12 bases left between them. Germline V lookup: CDR1 SQVTM, CDR2 ANQGSEA. The CDR3 bases are TGCAGCGTTGGCCAGGCGAACACTAACTATGGCTACACCTTC. Translated: CSVGQANTNYGYTF.

The chain combines TRBV2 with TRBJ2-3, with 10 bases that match TRBD2. The germline V gene encodes CDR1 SNHLY and CDR2 FYNNEI. J gave up 3 bases and V 3 bases, and 9 bases lay outside the gene matches. The CDR3 extends over 17 amino acids. The CDR3 nucleotides are TGTGCCAGCAGTGACCTCCCTAGCGGGAGAACGACAGATACGCAGTATTTT. This codes for CASSDLPSGRTTDTQYF.

This chain connects TRBV10-3 to TRBJ1-1; D gene uncertain. Trimming cost V 0 bases and J 1 base, with 6 bases left between them. This CDR3 spans 14 amino acids. Germline V gene lookup returns CDR1 ENHRY and CDR2 SYGVKD. The CDR3 is CAISESVGNTEAFF. For the CDR3, the DNA is TGTGCCATCAGTGAGTCCGTCGGGAACACTGAAGCTTTCTTT.

The chain combines TRBV10-3 with TRBJ2-7; tentative D call: TRBD1 (6 bases). V lost 0 bases to trimming and J lost 6 bases, with 15 bases between them. This CDR3 has 15 amino acids. Germline assignment: CDR1 ENHRY and CDR2 SYGVKD. The CDR3 sequence: CAISESQGPGSEQYF. The CDR3 region has the DNA TGTGCCATCAGTGAGTCTCAGGGGCCGGGCTCCGAGCAGTACTTC.

This CDR3 reads CASGPLGGVDEQYF. The CDR3 coding sequence is TGTGCCAGCGGCCCTCTGGGGGGTGTGGACGAGCAGTACTTC. The genes are TRBV25-1 and TRBJ2-7, with D tentatively TRBD2 (6 bases). The CDR3 covers 14 residues. Trimming removed 8 bases from V and 5 bases from J, with 19 bases in between. Germline V gene sequence: CDR1 MGHDK, CDR2 SYGVNS.

This clone was found a few times. The rearrangement links TRBV6-1 to TRBJ1-1, with D hard to call. This CDR3 spans 13 amino acids. V was shortened by 6 bases and J by 3 bases, with 11 bases between the two germline ends. CDR1 and CDR2 from the germline V gene are MNHNS and SASEGT. In nucleotides, the CDR3 is TGTGCCAGCAGATACCGACTGGACACTGAAGCTTTCTTT. Protein product: CASRYRLDTEAFF.

V gene TRBV5-1 combines with J gene TRBJ2-1; TRBD1 matches at 10 bases. Germline trimming cut 4 bases from V and 8 bases from J; bases unmatched to any gene: 9. Germline lookup yields CDR1 SGHRS and CDR2 YFSETQ. The length of the CDR3 is 15 residues. The CDR3 coding sequence is TGCGCCAGCAGCGGTGGACAGGGGGAGGTCGATGAGCAGTTCTTC. Its protein is CASSGGQGEVDEQFF.

The count of this clone is one. V is TRBV21-1 and J is TRBJ1-2; the DNA was not used to check the table's D call, TRBD1. TRBV21-1 represents a pseudogene. The CDR3 has 16 amino acids. This CDR3 is CASSKRSGQANYGYTF. Written as DNA, the CDR3 is TGTGCCAGCAGCAAGAGGTCGGGACAGGCGAACTATGGCTACACCTTC.

The chain couples TRBV28 to TRBJ2-5, with TRBD1 identical over 8 bases. Germline values: CDR1 MDHEN, CDR2 SYDVKM. The CDR3 totals 13 residues. V lost 9 bases, J lost 1 base, and 4 bases stayed unmatched. CDR3 residues: CARRTGIQETQYF. The CDR3 DNA is TGTGCCAGGCGGACAGGGATCCAAGAGACCCAGTACTTC. Drawing the rest from reference TRBV28 and TRBJ2-5, the complete variable domain is DVKVTQSSRYLVKRTGEKVFLECVQDMDHENMFWYRQDPGLGLRLIYFSYDVKMKEKGDIPEGYSVSREKKERFSLILESASTNQTSMYLCARRTGIQETQYFGPGTRLLVL.

This clone showed up just a few times. The genes are TRBV6-1 and TRBJ2-7; tentatively, D is TRBD2 (5 bases). Germline-derived CDR1 and CDR2 are MNHNS and SASEGT. Deletions cut 4 bases from V and 0 bases from J, with 13 bases between. CDR3 length: 15 amino acids. CDR3 in DNA: TGTGCCAGCAGTGCGGGGTACACCTCCTCCTACGAGCAGTACTTC. Encoded protein: CASSAGYTSSYEQYF.

V gene TRBV7-9 combines with J gene TRBJ1-1, with 7 bases matching TRBD1. The CDR3 spans 15 residues. V was pared by 0 bases and J by 5 bases, with 6 bases of the junction left unmatched. Germline V gene sequence: CDR1 SEHNR, CDR2 FQNEAQ (reference sequence). CDR3 DNA sequence: TGTGCCAGCAGCTTAGCCACAGGGGTAGAGACTGAAGCTTTCTTT. Amino acids: CASSLATGVETEAFF.

The gene calls are TRBV7-9 and TRBJ2-2; D is perhaps TRBD1 (5 bases). With 2 bases removed from V and 5 bases from J, the gap between germline ends came to 15 bases. Germline values: CDR1 SEHNR, CDR2 FQNEAQ (reference sequence). CDR3 length: 16 amino acids. The CDR3 here is CASSLSGLIQTGELFF. CDR3 coding DNA: TGTGCCAGCAGCTTATCAGGGCTGATACAGACCGGGGAGCTGTTTTTT.

The V call is TRBV7-9, the J call TRBJ2-7, with D maybe TRBD2 (6 bases). This CDR3 region has 15 residues. V was clipped by 5 bases and J by 0 bases, with 14 bases between them. Germline V gives CDR1 SEHNR, CDR2 FQNEAQ (reference sequence). CDR3 sequence: CASSPGTGSSYEQYF. The CDR3 nucleotides read TGTGCCAGCAGCCCAGGGACCGGGAGCTCCTACGAGCAGTACTTC.

The chain links TRBV6-4 to TRBJ2-3, with TRBD1 matching over 10 bases. The CDR3 runs to 15 residues. V trimming: 2 bases; J trimming: 4 bases; junction bases outside the gene matches: 3. Germline lookup yields CDR1 MRHNA and CDR2 SNTAGT. CDR3 bases: TGTGCCAGCAGTGACGGGACAGGGGCGGCAGATACGCAGTATTTT. Its translation: CASSDGTGAADTQYF.

The chain links TRBV9 to TRBJ1-1; D might be TRBD1 (5 bases). V lost 3 bases to trimming and J lost 3 bases, with 12 bases between them. This CDR3 spans 14 amino acids. Germline V gene sequence: CDR1 SGDLS, CDR2 YYNGEE. In DNA form, the CDR3 reads TGTGCCAGCAGCGAGGGACTTTTGGACACTGAAGCTTTCTTT. Protein: CASSEGLLDTEAFF.

The rearrangement links TRBV4-1 to TRBJ2-7, with a tentative D call TRBD2 (6 bases). Trimming shortened V by 1 base and J by 0 bases, and 16 bases separated the two germline ends. CDR1 MGHRA and CDR2 YSYEKL come from the germline V gene. The CDR3 loop spans 17 amino acids. The CDR3 here is CASSQVTGGLSSYEQYF. In nucleotides, the CDR3 is TGCGCCAGCAGCCAAGTTACTGGGGGACTGAGCTCCTACGAGCAGTACTTC.

This clone has ten or more counts. V usage is TRBV6-5 and J usage is TRBJ1-1; TRBD1 matches at 9 bases. Germline V gene sequence: CDR1 MNHEY, CDR2 SVGAGI. The CDR3 extends over 13 amino acids. The ends lost 4 bases at V and 4 bases at J; junction bases unmatched: 1. CDR3 loop: CASSSDRGTEAFF. CDR3 sequence (DNA): TGTGCCAGCAGTTCGGACAGGGGCACTGAAGCTTTCTTT.

This sequence joins TRBV9 and TRBJ2-1; 11 bases align to TRBD2. This CDR3 spans 19 amino acids. With V trimmed by 0 bases and J by 3 bases, 11 bases remained unmatched. CDR1 and CDR2 (germline): SGDLS, YYNGEE. The CDR3, as DNA: TGTGCCAGCAGCGTAGGTTTTAGCGGGAGGGTAATAGGCTACAATGAGCAGTTCTTC. It specifies CASSVGFSGRVIGYNEQFF.

Notes on this clone: An end of the junction does not agree with germline; a read error may underlie this. V and J are TRBV7-9 and TRBJ1-4; weak D call: TRBD1 (6 bases). The CDR3 sequence is 14 residues long. Germline V gene sequence: CDR1 SEHNR, CDR2 FQNEAQ (reference sequence). This CDR3 reads CSSSQGGVGEKLFF. In DNA form, the CDR3 reads TGTTCCAGCAGCCAAGGGGGGGTAGGTGAAAAACTGTTTTTT.

V gene TRBV4-2 combines with J gene TRBJ2-7, with 13 bases lining up with TRBD2. V was pared by 1 base and J by 4 bases, with 10 bases of the junction left unmatched. This CDR3 comprises 18 residues. The germline V gene has CDR1 LGHNA and CDR2 YNFKEQ. In DNA, the CDR3 is TGTGCCAGCAGCCAAGGGGGGACTAGCGGGGCCGAAGTTTACGAGCAGTACTTC. Translated: CASSQGGTSGAEVYEQYF.